This T cell receptor (beta chain) emerged from a study of shared clonotypes between healthy human individuals. Turning to the study itself: Sampling drew on donors who were a couple of women and three men aged 18 to 49. Notes on the study in general: Estimated richness values were generally larger in naive subsets than in memory subsets. Among a handful of donors, roughly 5.5% of naive CD4 clonotypes were found in common.

To note about this clone: Its antigen is unidentified.

Cells designated naive CD8 were CD45RO-negative and were positively selected for CCR7, with terminally differentiated effector memory CD45RA+ cells excluded. The junction had 6 bases not matched to a gene; V was cut back by 10 bases and J by 3 bases. Germline V gene lookup returns CDR1 MNHEY and CDR2 SVGAGI. This CDR3 has 12 residues. Sequencing was at deep level. Assay used: immunoSEQ multiplex PCR; TCRdb lists only in-frame clones, some missing. This table has around 2.1 million clones, about 93% appearing once. The TCR sequence derives from a man younger than 35 in good health. Some clones in this sample may be carry-over from other donors' samples. The J gene is TRBJ2-7, the V gene TRBV6-5, with TRBD1 matching 7 bases. The sequencing input was naive CD8+ T cells from PBMCs. Here the CDR3 reads CATMDRNYEQYF. Here the CDR3 DNA reads TGTGCCACCATGGACAGGAACTACGAGCAGTACTTC.